This T cell receptor beta chain comes out of a study of control samples from healthy donors and cancer patients. Sequencing used immunoSEQ multiplex PCR; TCRdb keeps in-frame clones, though not all of them. This sample yields about 160,000 clones, of which over 85% are seen a single time; 12% belongs to the top ten. Input material: blood. The source of this sequence is a man aged 25 to 40 in good health.

In DNA form, the CDR3 reads TGTGCCACTGGGACCCCTTCCTCGTATCAGCCCCAGCATTTT. Encoded protein: CATGTPSSYQPQHF. The genes are TRBV24-1 and TRBJ1-5; possibly TRBD1 for D (5 bases). Trimming cost V 10 bases and J 5 bases, with 17 bases left between them. Germline CDR1 KGHDR, CDR2 SFDVKD. The length of the CDR3 is 14 residues.